This T cell receptor beta chain was sequenced for a study of blood T cells in healthy people across ages. Then a second PCR, running about 6 to 12 cycles, was carried out with a sample-barcoded 5' primer and a J-beta primer mix. In TCRdb, the 5' RACE reads were re-called with MiXCR into one record per CDR3 protein. The table records around 1,100,000 distinct CDR3 sequences, approximately 38% of them present only once. The V segment lost 8 bases and the J segment 6 bases; nucleotides outside the gene matches: 17. CDR1 and CDR2 (germline): MNHNS, SASEGT. This CDR3 comprises 17 residues. The receptor was derived from a man in his late teens or twenties in good health. The V and J genes are TRBV6-1 and TRBJ2-3, with 10 bases aligning to TRBD1. The specimen was blood. CDR3 sequence reads: CASSLGTGTGATDTQYF. In DNA form, the CDR3 reads TGTGCCAGCTCTCTGGGGACCGGGACAGGGGCCACGGATACGCAGTATTTT.